Below, 21 T cell receptor beta chains from the same sample are listed, as sequenced in a study of technical replicates of blood from a handful of donors. The data were produced by immunoSEQ multiplex PCR, yet TCRdb's version contains in-frame clones alone and is incomplete. The top ten hold about 3.9% of the sample, which has about 49,000 clones, more than 85% seen once. The sequenced material came from PBMCs. All receptors come from a human donor in good health. Some clones in this sample may be carry-over from other donors' samples.

The CDR3 coding sequence is TGTGCCAGCAGCTCGTCGATTAGCTTCTACGAGCAGTACTTC. Protein sequence: CASSSSISFYEQYF. This chain links TRBV11-2 with TRBJ2-7; D gene ambiguous. The CDR3 extends over 14 amino acids. Germline CDR1 is SGHAT and CDR2 is FQNNGV. V was shortened by 4 bases and J by 3 bases, with 13 bases between the two germline ends.

The genes are TRBV2 and TRBJ2-5, with 7 bases aligning to TRBD2. V lost 3 bases, J lost 5 bases, and 0 bases stayed unmatched. Per germline, CDR1 SNHLY and CDR2 FYNNEI. The CDR3 loop spans 12 amino acids. CDR3 sequence reads: CASSEGGETQYF. The CDR3 coding sequence is TGTGCCAGCAGTGAGGGGGGGGAGACCCAGTACTTC.

This CDR3 is CASSLAGDRATDTQYF. CDR3 nucleotide sequence: TGTGCCAGCAGCTTAGCGGGGGACAGGGCCACAGATACGCAGTATTTT. The V and J genes are TRBV11-1 and TRBJ2-3, with 9 bases lining up with TRBD1. The CDR3 contains 16 residues. J was trimmed by 2 bases and V by 0 bases; bases with no gene match: 3. Germline CDR1 SGHAT, CDR2 FQDESV (reference sequence).

This chain uses TRBV27 with TRBJ1-2; D possibly corresponds to TRBD1 (6 bases). V shed 4 bases and J shed 7 bases, with 19 bases lying between them. The CDR3 extends over 15 amino acids. The germline V gene encodes CDR1 MNHEY and CDR2 SMNVEV (reference sequence). DNA for the CDR3: TGTGCCAGCAGTTCAACTCGACAGGACGAGGGTGGCTACACCTTC. This translates into CASSSTRQDEGGYTF.

The genes are TRBV6-5 and TRBJ1-2, with a possible D match to TRBD1 (6 bases). The V end was cut by 6 bases, the J end by 8 bases, with 22 bases between. Germline-derived CDR1 and CDR2 are MNHEY and SVGAGI. This CDR3 has 15 residues. DNA of the CDR3: TGTGCCAGCAGCTCCCGTGTTGGGTCGGGGGGCGGCTACACCTTC. It codes for CASSSRVGSGGGYTF.

This chain links TRBV5-1 with TRBJ2-2; TRBD2 matches at 9 bases. The V segment lost 6 bases and the J segment 5 bases; nucleotides outside the gene matches: 8. The CDR3 sequence is 15 residues long. Germline-derived CDR1 and CDR2 are SGHRS and YFSETQ. CDR3 in amino acids: CASTPLAGRTGELFF. The CDR3 DNA reads TGCGCCAGCACCCCTCTAGCGGGGAGAACCGGGGAGCTGTTTTTT.

The chain combines TRBV5-1 with TRBJ2-1; D unclear. Germline V gene sequence: CDR1 SGHRS, CDR2 YFSETQ. The CDR3 totals 15 residues. The V gene lost 4 bases and the J gene lost 0 bases, with 11 bases spanning the gap. The CDR3 DNA sequence: TGCGCCAGCAGCATTCCTAGTAGCTCCTACAATGAGCAGTTCTTC. Its protein is CASSIPSSSYNEQFF.

The chain recombines TRBV19 with TRBJ1-2, with D possibly being TRBD1 (5 bases). Trimming shortened V by 9 bases and J by 0 bases, and 20 bases separated the two germline ends. CDR1 and CDR2 from the germline V gene are LNHDA and SQIVND (reference sequence). The CDR3 totals 16 residues. Here the CDR3 DNA reads TGTGCCAGCAGGTCCCCCATGACAGCAACTAACTATGGCTACACCTTC. Its translation: CASRSPMTATNYGYTF.

Only one count was recorded for this clone. The chain recombines TRBV5-4 with TRBJ2-3; TRBD1 might be the D (5 bases). CDR1 SGHNT and CDR2 YYREEE come from the germline V gene (reference sequence). The CDR3 extends over 13 amino acids. V was cut by 1 base and J by 6 bases, with 9 bases left in between. The CDR3 coding sequence is TGTGCCAGCAGCTTGCAGGGTGCGGATACGCAGTATTTT. Translating gives CASSLQGADTQYF. The whole variable domain, remainder taken from reference TRBV5-4 and TRBJ2-3, is ETGVTQSPTHLIKTRGQQVTLRCSSQSGHNTVSWYQQALGQGPQFIFQYYREEENGRGNFPPRFSGLQFPNYSSELNVNALELDDSALYLCASSLQGADTQYFGPGTRLTVL.

Here the CDR3 reads CASSSDRGGVGANVLTF. The CDR3 DNA is TGTGCCAGCAGCTCTGACAGGGGGGGAGTAGGGGCCAACGTCCTGACTTTC. The chain has TRBV7-9 and TRBJ2-6, with 9 nucleotides matching TRBD1. The CDR3 runs 17 residues. With V trimmed by 4 bases and J by 4 bases, 8 bases remained unmatched. The germline gives CDR1 SEHNR, CDR2 FQNEAQ (reference sequence).

V and J are TRBV6-1 and TRBJ1-2, with 10 bases identical to TRBD1. This CDR3 contains 15 residues. The germline gives CDR1 MNHNS, CDR2 SASEGT. Trimming took 5 bases from V and 4 from J; bases not matched to a gene: 7. The CDR3 nucleotides read TGTGCCAGCAGTAAAGGGGGACAGGGGACCTATGGCTACACCTTC. It yields the protein CASSKGGQGTYGYTF.

The chain combines TRBV21-1 with TRBJ2-7; TRBD2 reflects the table's D call only, with no check against the DNA. TRBV21-1 is annotated as a pseudogene. This CDR3 is 11 amino acids long. CDR3 nucleotide sequence: TGTGCCAGCTTAGAAAGCTACGAGCAGTACTTC. As protein: CASLESYEQYF.

The V and J genes are TRBV11-2 and TRBJ2-7; 11 bases are a match to TRBD2. V was pared by 5 bases and J by 4 bases, with 7 bases of the junction left unmatched. Germline CDR1 is SGHAT and CDR2 is FQNNGV. The CDR3 covers 15 residues. The CDR3 sequence: CASSRDGTSGYEQYF. Written as DNA, the CDR3 is TGTGCCAGCAGCCGGGACGGGACTAGCGGATACGAGCAGTACTTC.

The V and J genes are TRBV7-9 and TRBJ2-6, with no clear D. The germline CDR1 and CDR2 sequences are SEHNR and FQNEAQ (reference sequence). This CDR3 comprises 15 residues. Trimming pared 7 bases from V and 0 bases from J, leaving 10 bases between. In nucleotides, the CDR3 is TGTGCCAGCATACCCGTCTACTCTGGGGCCAACGTCCTGACTTTC. Translating gives CASIPVYSGANVLTF.

This chain uses TRBV2 with TRBJ1-3; D is undetermined. CDR3 length: 15 residues. V was shortened by 7 bases and J by 0 bases, with 13 bases between the two germline ends. Germline loops: CDR1 SNHLY, CDR2 FYNNEI. The CDR3 DNA follows: TGTGCCAGCAAAATGGAGGGTAGCTCTGGAAACACCATATATTTT. Protein: CASKMEGSSGNTIYF.

This clone appeared once. The gene calls are TRBV5-1 and TRBJ1-1, with D perhaps matching TRBD1 (6 bases). Germline CDR1 and CDR2: SGHRS and YFSETQ. This CDR3 is 14 amino acids long. V lost 3 bases, J lost 1 base, and 10 bases lay in between. This CDR3 is CASSSEGQNTEAFF. CDR3 in DNA: TGCGCCAGCAGCTCCGAGGGACAGAACACTGAAGCTTTCTTT.

This sequence joins TRBV27 and TRBJ1-1; weak D call: TRBD1 (5 bases). Germline V CDR1 and CDR2: MNHEY, SMNVEV (reference sequence). The CDR3 is 13 residues long. The V gene lost 4 bases and the J gene lost 4 bases, with 10 bases spanning the gap. CDR3 sequence reads: CASSSPGGTEAFF. In DNA form, the CDR3 reads TGTGCCAGCAGTTCCCCGGGGGGCACTGAAGCTTTCTTT.

The chain carries TRBV19 and TRBJ2-1; possible D gene TRBD2, 6 bases. CDR3 length: 15 amino acids. V dropped 3 bases and J dropped 6 bases, with 15 bases sitting between them. Germline CDR1 is LNHDA and CDR2 is SQIVND (reference sequence). The CDR3 sequence: CASSISGGVPNEQFF. In nucleotides, the CDR3 is TGTGCCAGTAGTATTTCAGGCGGGGTACCCAATGAGCAGTTCTTC.

This chain uses TRBV9 with TRBJ2-2; 10 bases line up with TRBD2. The germline V gene has CDR1 SGDLS and CDR2 YYNGEE. The trim removed 3 bases at V and 4 bases at J, leaving 6 bases unmatched. The CDR3 is 16 residues long. The CDR3 DNA reads as TGTGCCAGCAGCGCAGCTAGCGGGAGATTCACCGGGGAGCTGTTTTTT. Translation: CASSAASGRFTGELFF.

This chain joins TRBV6-4 and TRBJ2-3; 10 nucleotides line up with TRBD1. The length of the CDR3 is 17 residues. The V and J ends lost 7 bases and 4 bases, in that order; junction bases with no gene match: 14. Germline CDR1 reads MRHNA; CDR2 reads SNTAGT. This chain's CDR3 is CASTPPGQGFWADTQYF. CDR3 nucleotide sequence: TGTGCCAGCACCCCTCCGGGACAGGGGTTTTGGGCAGATACGCAGTATTTT.

V gene TRBV5-6 combines with J gene TRBJ2-3; 8 bases are shared with TRBD2. J lost 3 bases, V lost 2 bases, and 11 bases had no gene match. Germline values: CDR1 SGHDT, CDR2 YYEEEE. The CDR3 consists of 17 residues. The CDR3: CASSFPGLGLKTDTQYF. Here the CDR3 DNA reads TGTGCCAGCAGCTTCCCGGGACTAGGATTGAAGACAGATACGCAGTATTTT. The entire variable domain, with the rest obtained from reference TRBV5-6 and TRBJ2-3, is as follows: DAGVTQSPTHLIKTRGQQVTLRCSPKSGHDTVSWYQQALGQGPQFIFQYYEEEERQRGNFPDRFSGHQFPNYSSELNVNALLLGDSALYLCASSFPGLGLKTDTQYFGPGTRLTVL.